The 17 T cell receptor beta chains presented below share a single source sample, sequenced in a study of a mutant IDH1 vaccine in newly diagnosed glioma (dated by TCRdb to about 2021). No antigens are known for them. What the time point label conveys for this sample: week 35, safety follow-up. Each vaccine dose was 300 ug of a 20-mer mutant IDH1 peptide in Montanide, given subcutaneously with topical imiquimod. The library was prepared using the immunoSEQ multiplex PCR assay. The source is immuneACCESS, and TCRdb retained only in-frame sequences with V and J called. Part of the clones is not carried over; for the studies checked, unresolved V genes explain less than half of this, and the remainder is unexplained. The sample table lists some 33,000 clones, 78% of them with a count of one. Of the sample, about 10% is held by the ten largest clones. Sequenced material: PBMCs, taken from a glioma patient whose treatment included an IDH1 peptide vaccine. Every receptor here comes from a woman aged 40 to 50 with glioma.

The chain employs TRBV4-3 and TRBJ1-2; D might be TRBD1 (5 bases). This CDR3 has 12 amino acids. Trimming shortened V by 5 bases and J by 5 bases, and 9 bases separated the two germline ends. The V gene's germline CDR1 is LGHNA and CDR2 YSLEER. The CDR3 here is CASSAGGYGYTF. CDR3 nucleotides: TGCGCCAGCAGCGCGGGGGGATATGGCTACACCTTC.

The rearrangement links TRBV18 to TRBJ2-7, with D perhaps assigned TRBD1 or TRBD2 (5 bases each). This CDR3 has 15 amino acids. Trimming shortened V by 3 bases and J by 0 bases, and 12 bases separated the two germline ends. The V gene's germline CDR1 is KGHSH and CDR2 LQKENI. The CDR3 bases are TGTGCCAGCTCACCGGGACCCCCCCTCTCCTACGAGCAGTACTTC. Its translation: CASSPGPPLSYEQYF.

The chain couples TRBV6-4 to TRBJ1-6; 7 bases map to TRBD1. The trim removed 6 bases at V and 7 bases at J, leaving 6 bases unmatched. The CDR3 has 14 amino acids. The germline V gene encodes CDR1 MRHNA and CDR2 SNTAGT. The CDR3 reads CASSVGTANSPLHF. CDR3 nucleotides: TGTGCCAGCAGCGTAGGGACAGCGAATTCACCCCTCCACTTT.

This clone was seen just once. The chain is built from TRBV4-1 and TRBJ1-2, with D perhaps TRBD1 (6 bases). There are 17 residues in the CDR3. Germline V gene lookup returns CDR1 MGHRA and CDR2 YSYEKL. Trimming pared 0 bases from V and 7 bases from J, leaving 21 bases between. This CDR3 reads CASSQDWTVAISSGYTF. For the CDR3, the DNA is TGCGCCAGCAGCCAAGATTGGACAGTGGCCATTTCTAGTGGCTACACCTTC.

This chain connects TRBV2 to TRBJ2-3; 8 nucleotides align to TRBD2. The V and J ends lost 5 bases and 4 bases, in that order; junction bases with no gene match: 8. Germline V gene lookup returns CDR1 SNHLY and CDR2 FYNNEI. The CDR3 covers 15 residues. The CDR3 DNA reads TGTGCCAGCAGTCCAGCGGGGGCCAGGTCAGATACGCAGTATTTT. It yields the protein CASSPAGARSDTQYF.

The chain combines TRBV9 with TRBJ2-5; D assignment may be TRBD1 or TRBD2 (5 bases each). CDR1 and CDR2 from the germline V gene are SGDLS and YYNGEE. With 5 bases removed from V and 5 bases from J, the gap between germline ends came to 16 bases. The CDR3 runs to 14 residues. CDR3 DNA sequence: TGTGCCAGCAGTGGGACCCCCCATGCGGAGACCCAGTACTTC. It codes for CASSGTPHAETQYF.

The table lists this clone with a few counts. The V call is TRBV19, the J call TRBJ1-5; a weak D match, TRBD1 (6 bases). Germline loops: CDR1 LNHDA, CDR2 SQIVND (reference sequence). V was cut by 4 bases and J by 1 base, with 11 bases left in between. The length of the CDR3 is 15 residues. CDR3 residues: CASSTNRASNQPQHF. The CDR3 region has the DNA TGTGCCAGTAGTACCAACAGGGCGAGCAATCAGCCCCAGCATTTT.

This clone was counted between two and nine times. V and J are TRBV7-9 and TRBJ2-2; D is unclear. CDR1 and CDR2 from the germline V gene are SEHNR and FQNEAQ (reference sequence). The CDR3 has 14 residues. The V end was cut by 6 bases, the J end by 2 bases, with 10 bases between. CDR3 nucleotide sequence: TGTGCCAGCAGGCTATACAGCAACACCGGGGAGCTGTTTTTT. It yields the protein CASRLYSNTGELFF.

V usage is TRBV6-1 and J usage is TRBJ1-2; D not certain. V was clipped by 0 bases and J by 4 bases, with 9 bases between them. The germline V gene has CDR1 MNHNS and CDR2 SASEGT. The CDR3 has 14 residues. CDR3 amino acids: CASSEALGAYGYTF. In DNA form, the CDR3 reads TGTGCCAGCAGTGAAGCGTTAGGAGCCTATGGCTACACCTTC.

The rearrangement links TRBV5-5 to TRBJ2-7, with D tentatively TRBD2 (6 bases). The CDR3 has 14 amino acids. V was shortened by 3 bases and J by 0 bases, with 10 bases between the two germline ends. The V gene's germline CDR1 is SGHKS and CDR2 YYEKEE (reference sequence). CDR3 nucleotides: TGTGCCAGCAGCTCCGGGGGTTCCTCCTACGAGCAGTACTTC. Residues: CASSSGGSSYEQYF.

The chain couples TRBV19 to TRBJ1-2, with TRBD1 as a possible D gene (6 bases). This CDR3 has 15 residues. Trimming cost V 7 bases and J 9 bases, with 24 bases left between them. Germline CDR1 LNHDA, CDR2 SQIVND (reference sequence). In DNA form, the CDR3 reads TGTGCCAGTACCCCGGGTAGCGGGCAGGGGAGAAGCTACACCTTC. Translated, it gives CASTPGSGQGRSYTF. Full variable domain (remainder filled in from reference TRBV19 and TRBJ1-2): DGGITQSPKYLFRKEGQNVTLSCEQNLNHDAMYWYRQDPGQGLRLIYYSQIVNDFQKGDIAEGYSVSREKKESFPLTVTSAQKNPTAFYLCASTPGSGQGRSYTFGSGTRLTVV.

This clone was found once. The V gene is TRBV19, the J gene TRBJ2-1; 7 bases are shared with TRBD2. Trimming removed 5 bases from V and 9 bases from J; junction bases left unmatched: 13. Germline V gene lookup returns CDR1 LNHDA and CDR2 SQIVND (reference sequence). CDR3 length: 15 amino acids. CDR3 nucleotide sequence: TGTGCCAGTAGTCTGGGACTACTGATGGGGCCTGAGCAGTTCTTC. Translation: CASSLGLLMGPEQFF.

This clone was seen just once. The sample holds other DNA sequences that translate to the same CDR3. The chain links TRBV30 to TRBJ2-5; 7 bases agree with TRBD1. V shed 2 bases, J shed 1 base, and the junction held 7 bases outside the gene matches. From germline, CDR1 is GTSNPN and CDR2 SVGIG (reference sequence). The CDR3 is 15 residues long. The CDR3 sequence is CAWSRQGILQETQYF. The CDR3 coding sequence is TGTGCCTGGAGTCGACAGGGCATCCTCCAAGAGACCCAGTACTTC.

V is TRBV5-1 and J is TRBJ1-1; a weak D match, TRBD1 (6 bases). The CDR3 extends over 15 amino acids. V was trimmed by 0 bases and J by 3 bases, leaving 12 bases between them. Germline CDR1 and CDR2: SGHRS and YFSETQ. CDR3 in amino acids: CASSLEGGSHTEAFF. The CDR3, as DNA: TGCGCCAGCAGCTTGGAGGGGGGCAGCCACACTGAAGCTTTCTTT.

The CDR3 is CASSSRQGKGQPQHF. The CDR3 bases are TGTGCCAGCAGCTCGAGACAGGGGAAGGGTCAGCCCCAGCATTTT. The chain employs TRBV7-9 and TRBJ1-5; 8 bases align to TRBD1. The CDR3 has 15 residues. With 4 bases clipped from V and 6 bases from J, the junction kept 8 bases outside the gene matches. Per germline, CDR1 SEHNR and CDR2 FQNEAQ (reference sequence).

The chain combines TRBV2 with TRBJ2-3; TRBD1 is a possible D gene (7 bases). The V gene's germline CDR1 is SNHLY and CDR2 FYNNEI. The CDR3 consists of 13 residues. V shed 6 bases and J shed 9 bases, with 16 bases lying between them. The CDR3 region has the DNA TGTGCCAGCAGGGGGAGACAGGGAGGAACGCAGTATTTT. Its translation is CASRGRQGGTQYF.

This chain connects TRBV7-8 to TRBJ1-2, with 7 bases aligning to TRBD1. The CDR3 totals 16 residues. CDR1 is SGHVS, CDR2 FQNEAQ, per germline. The trim removed 0 bases at V and 5 bases at J, leaving 9 bases unmatched. The CDR3 spells CASSLAGGGALYGYTF. The CDR3 DNA sequence: TGTGCCAGCAGCTTAGCAGGGGGCGGGGCATTATATGGCTACACCTTC.